This TCR beta chain came from a study of regulatory T cells in long-lasting Graves disease. Germline V lookup: CDR1 LGHDT, CDR2 YNNKEL (reference sequence). This CDR3 has 14 amino acids. V gave up 5 bases and J gave up 3 bases; unmatched junction bases: 5. The time point was: newly diagnosed GD, antithyroid drugs for less than 3 months. There was RNA extracted from PBMCs, and the TCR library was made from it. As concerns this clonotype: Antigen: not known.

General study points: New patients shared fewer public clonotypes (966) than persistent patients did (fewer than 3,000). Persistent Graves' patients showed reduced TCR diversity versus newly diagnosed patients.

Through Arm-PCR of CDR3 regions and iRepertoire HTBI primers, TCR beta libraries were built. One entry per CDR3 protein results from TCRdb running MiXCR on the multiplex PCR reads. The sample lists about 540,000 distinct CDR3 sequences, roughly 14% seen once, with 8% to 10% in the top ten. In addition, the sample was reused for a study of T cells in Graves' hyperthyroidism and ophthalmopathy. That investigation notes: Patients showing uncontrolled infection, other autoimmune disease, pregnancy or lactation were ineligible. TCR CDR3 underwent first-round RT-PCR with the HTBI primer set.

The sequences come from peripheral blood mononuclear cells (PBMCs), collected at new diagnosis, from a patient treated with antithyroid drugs. This rearrangement joins TRBV3-1 to TRBJ1-1; 8 nucleotides agree with TRBD1. This receptor was identified in a man under 40 with Graves disease. CDR3 DNA sequence: TGTGCCAGCAGCGACAGGGGACGGGACACTGAAGCTTTCTTT. Residues: CASSDRGRDTEAFF.